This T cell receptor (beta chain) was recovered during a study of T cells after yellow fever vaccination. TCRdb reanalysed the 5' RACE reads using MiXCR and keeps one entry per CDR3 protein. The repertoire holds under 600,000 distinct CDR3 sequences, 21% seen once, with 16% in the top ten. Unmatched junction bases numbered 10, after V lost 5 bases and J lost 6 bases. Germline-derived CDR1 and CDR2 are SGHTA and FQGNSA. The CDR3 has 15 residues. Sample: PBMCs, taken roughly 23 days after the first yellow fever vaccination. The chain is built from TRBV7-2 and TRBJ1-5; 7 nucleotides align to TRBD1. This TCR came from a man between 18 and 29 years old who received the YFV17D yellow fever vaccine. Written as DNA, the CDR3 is TGTGCCAGCAGCCCGCCGACAGGGTTTGGTCAGCCCCAGCATTTT. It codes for CASSPPTGFGQPQHF.